The clone carrying this T cell receptor (beta chain) was counted ten times or more. TCRdb reanalysed the 5' RACE reads using MiXCR and keeps one entry per CDR3 protein. The profile shows 20,000 to 25,000 distinct CDR3 sequences, 4.6% of them singletons. This entry belongs to a study of spatial heterogeneity in lung cancer. With 0 bases removed from V and 6 bases from J, the gap between germline ends came to 15 bases. CDR1 is DFQATT, CDR2 SNEGSKA, per germline (reference sequence). The CDR3 contains 14 residues. Time point: sample taken at primary tumor resection. Sample: PBMCs, taken at surgery. This rearrangement joins TRBV20-1 to TRBJ2-7; perhaps TRBD2 as D (5 bases). This TCR was recovered from a male donor with early-stage non-small cell lung cancer. CDR3 region: CSARDVDRDSEQYF. The CDR3 bases are TGCAGTGCTAGAGATGTTGATCGGGATAGCGAGCAGTACTTC.